This TCR beta chain stems from a study of blood T cell repertoires in COVID-19 (dated by TCRdb to about 2020). Notes on the research overall: Samples from collaborators originated in the United States, Italy and Spain and spanned both the acute and convalescent phases of COVID-19. The prospective study material was composed of cDNA or gDNA derived from T cells, B-cell-depleted T cells, or PBMCs. Deeply sampled blood TCRbeta repertoires from subjects exposed to, actively infected with, or recovered from COVID-19 were included in the dataset. A freely available public database, intended as a resource for researchers studying the immune response to SARS-CoV-2, is where the repertoires were released. The samples were drawn from two sources: the first 160 participants of the ongoing ImmuneRACE study, and 1,000 to 1,500 subjects contributed by 6 global collaborators. A de-identified subject ID, COVID-19 status, age in years and sex were almost always included in the sample metadata. Where HLA class I and class II types were available, the types were taken from metadata supplied by the sample provider, not from assay-based typing. The study at large found these results: How much clinical and demographic metadata was included differed by source and by participant, and the metadata was provided uncurated.

Worth noting for this clone: The antigen it recognizes is unknown. The input lacks base qualities; no much larger clone sits a single base away.

Participants in the prospective study were aged roughly 18 to 100 years, lived in about two dozen United States geographic areas, and enrolled through a virtual design. In the prospective study, cohorts were assigned on the basis of participant-reported clinical history obtained from a screening survey and a study questionnaire. In the prospective study, mobile phlebotomists collected whole blood, serum and a nasopharyngeal or oropharyngeal swab from each participant. Participants in the prospective study had the option to provide additional blood draws and questionnaires over a roughly 2-month period. Before DNA extraction, prospective study blood samples were shipped either frozen or at room temperature. The immunoSEQ Assay, a bias-controlled multiplex PCR, was used to amplify TCRbeta CDR3 regions from genomic DNA. In the original analysis: The number of nucleated cells in each sample was estimated by amplification of reference gene primers within the assay. Sequence reads were collapsed and filtered to measure the absolute abundance of every unique TCRbeta CDR3 rearrangement. For each sample, productive Simpson clonality was calculated as the square root of Simpson's diversity index over productive rearrangements. TCRdb holds this immuneACCESS table with in-frame rearrangements only. Some clones are missing; in checked studies, unresolved V genes explain under half, and the rest has no known cause. The DNA was the basis for D and trimming; V, J and clone size are from that table. The sample has about 170,000 clones on record, approximately 82% of them singletons. The top ten constitute approximately 4% of the sample.

This TCR was sampled from a woman aged 45-65 years in a cohort exposed to, infected with or recovered from COVID-19 (not recorded which). Material for sequencing was PBMCs or T cells enriched from blood (not recorded which).

CDR3 loop: CASTPDRAYEQYF. The sequence in DNA is TGTGCCAGCACCCCTGACAGGGCTTACGAGCAGTACTTC. The rearranged chain carries TRBV12-3 or TRBV12-4 and TRBJ2-7, with 7 bases in between that match TRBD1. For this chain, trimming is 7 bases at the V end and 4 bases at the J end, and the number of junction bases without a gene match is 7. The CDR3 has 13 amino acids, counting the end cysteine and phenylalanine. The read is trimmed to its CDR3 DNA, 39 bases read in frame from base 1.